The entry that follows covers one T cell receptor (beta chain) sequence. This clonotype was counted only a few times. Its antigen is not yet known. No qualities accompany the bases; no much larger clone lies one base away. Library preparation used 5' RACE. Instrument used: Illumina HiSeq 2000. Template switching introduced a universal primer binding site; the final cDNA contained a unique molecular identifier, enabling accurate counting of TCR cDNA molecules. Specific primers in the conserved constant-segment region were used to synthesize first-strand cDNA for the TCR alpha and beta chains. Each cDNA library was double barcoded, with a SMART-Mk sample barcode plus Illumina barcodes, to control for contamination. TruSeq adapter sequences along with Illumina sample barcodes were introduced in two successive PCR steps. TCR alpha and beta cDNA libraries were sequenced on the Illumina HiSeq platform with custom primers. Turning to the authors' computational methods: MiGEC processed the raw reads to extract unique molecular identifiers, while MiXCR was used to determine the CDR3 positions. Recombination models were inferred per individual with the repgenHMM and IGoR tools using an EM algorithm. The tcR package in R was used for shared clonotype analysis, with sharing normalized by the product of cloneset sizes. To study raw recombination free of thymic and clonal selection effects, out-of-frame nonproductive sequences were analyzed. Using fastp trimming at Q25 and MiXCR clonotype assembly, TCRdb reanalyzed the public sequencing data and kept in-frame beta chains. Here each entry gathers all rows of one CDR3 protein and keeps the most common genes and DNA. It is TCRdb's table, rather than the study itself, that gives the V and J calls and clone size. The sample records just over 500,000 distinct CDR3 sequences, less than 25% of which are singletons. Roughly 0.9% of the sample rests with the top ten.

This entry comes from a study of identical twins listed by TCRdb under 2016. Looking at the study overall: TCR alpha and beta repertoires from monozygotic twins, unrelated adults of various ages and cord blood were deep-sequenced to test whether fetal clonotypes persist. Replicate twin experiments were performed at different times using different library preparation protocols to rule out contamination.

What the authors observed across the whole study: Compared with coincidental sharing between unrelated individuals, an excess of low generation-probability sequences was observed among out-of-frame TCR alpha sequences shared between twins. In beta out-of-frame sequences, excess twin sharing was weaker, because having fewer shared sequences lowered the signal-to-noise ratio. Abundant cord blood beta clonotypes had fewer insertions, young adult naive repertoires showed a similar but weaker trend, and memory repertoires showed no such trend. Recombination models systematically underestimated out-of-frame TCR alpha sharing in monozygotic twins but agreed with sharing between unrelated individuals. Because the same donors could not be followed over many years, the conclusions relied on cross-sectional statistical analysis. Zero-insertion analyses could be partly confounded by invariant T cells such as MAIT and iNKT, though diverse VJ usage argued against such confounding for most clonotypes.

Every donor was a healthy Caucasian. Three pairs of female monozygotic twins, all aged roughly 18 to 29 years, made up the twin cohort. Positive isolation kits from Invitrogen were used to isolate CD4+ and CD8+ T cell populations. Inclusive of the bounding cysteine and phenylalanine, the CDR3 is 17 residues long. This entry keeps only the CDR3 DNA: 51 bases, framed from base 1. V and J are truncated by 0 bases and 4 bases respectively, leaving an intervening sequence of 15 bases. CDR1 and CDR2 were assigned from the germline V gene as ENHRY and SYGVKD. The sample also formed part of further work on T cells expressing NK-cell markers. The second investigation adds: Three sorted T-cell subsets (CD3+CD56+NKG2C+, CD3+CD56+NKG2C- and CD3+CD56-NKG2C+) from about 8 donors had their TCR beta-chain repertoires profiled. Of the eight sequenced donors, seven were found to be HCMV-seropositive and one was found to be HCMV-seronegative. To restrict sorting to alphabetaTCR-expressing T cells, an anti-gammadeltaTCR antibody was added in several experiments. In over five donors, the dominant CD3+CD56+NKG2C+ clonotypes were found to rank among the top 10 CD8+ clonotypes and to make up roughly 1.0-7.5% of CD8+ T cells. Those dominant clonotypes were again the most abundant among CD3+CD56-NKG2C+ cells in four donors, at about 25-65%. It remained unclear whether the expanded NKG2C-expressing T cell clones were specific for HCMV antigens. Randomly selected healthy volunteers, three men and five women, were used as the eight sequenced donors. HCMV-specific IgG was detected in serum with a commercial ELISA kit to determine HCMV serostatus. Reads were demultiplexed and grouped by UMI with MIGEC, and clonotypes were assembled and quantified with MiTCR. Only TCR cDNA sequences supported by at least two reads were kept to exclude erroneous sequences. The tcR package was used for downstream repertoire analysis, with clonotypes matched between fractions based on CDR3 nucleotide sequence plus V segment. Antigen specificity was annotated against VDJdb with VDJmatch, allowing one amino acid substitution in CDR3.

The clonotype originates from a woman under 30 in good health. Sequenced input: CD4+ T cells sorted from blood. The chain couples TRBV10-3 to TRBJ2-2; D gene: possibly TRBD2, on 6 matching bases. The CDR3 sequence is CAISESRTGRGTGELFF. The bases read TGTGCCATCAGTGAGTCCAGGACCGGGAGAGGCACCGGGGAGCTGTTTTTT.